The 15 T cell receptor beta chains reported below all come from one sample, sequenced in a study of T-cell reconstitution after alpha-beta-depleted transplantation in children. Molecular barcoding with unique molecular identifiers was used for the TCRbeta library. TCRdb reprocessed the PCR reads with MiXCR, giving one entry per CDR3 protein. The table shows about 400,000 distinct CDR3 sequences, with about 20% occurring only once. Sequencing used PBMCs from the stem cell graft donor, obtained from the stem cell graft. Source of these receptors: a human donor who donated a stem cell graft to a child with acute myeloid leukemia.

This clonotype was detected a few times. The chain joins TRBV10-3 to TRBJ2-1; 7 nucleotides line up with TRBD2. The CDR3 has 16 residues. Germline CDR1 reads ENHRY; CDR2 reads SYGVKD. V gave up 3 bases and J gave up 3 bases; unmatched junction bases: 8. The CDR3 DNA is TGTGCCATCAGTGAAGGGGAGGGTCAGGGCTACAATGAGCAGTTCTTC. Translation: CAISEGEGQGYNEQFF.

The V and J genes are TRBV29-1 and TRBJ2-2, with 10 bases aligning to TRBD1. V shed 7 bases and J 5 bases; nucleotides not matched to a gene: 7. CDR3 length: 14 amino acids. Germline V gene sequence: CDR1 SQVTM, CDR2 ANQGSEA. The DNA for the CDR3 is TGCAGCGCGGAGGACAGGGGGAAAACCGGGGAGCTGTTTTTT. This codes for CSAEDRGKTGELFF.

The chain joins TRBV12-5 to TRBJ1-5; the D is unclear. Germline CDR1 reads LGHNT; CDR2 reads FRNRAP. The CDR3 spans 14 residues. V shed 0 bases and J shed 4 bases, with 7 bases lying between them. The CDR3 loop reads CASGLVPGNQPQHF. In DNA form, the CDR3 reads TGTGCTAGTGGTTTGGTCCCAGGTAATCAGCCCCAGCATTTT.

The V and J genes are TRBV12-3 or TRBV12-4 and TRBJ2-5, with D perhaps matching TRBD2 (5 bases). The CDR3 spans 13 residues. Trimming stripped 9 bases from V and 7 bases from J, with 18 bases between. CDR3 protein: CASSVLGMGTQYF. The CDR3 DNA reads TGTGCCAGTTCGGTGCTCGGGATGGGGACCCAGTACTTC.

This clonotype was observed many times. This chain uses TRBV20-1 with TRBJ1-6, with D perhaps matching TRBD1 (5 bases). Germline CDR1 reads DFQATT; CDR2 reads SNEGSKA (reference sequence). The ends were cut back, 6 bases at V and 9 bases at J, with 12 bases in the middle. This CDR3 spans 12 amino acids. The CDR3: CSATGGGSPLHF. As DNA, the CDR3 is TGCAGTGCCACAGGAGGCGGTTCACCCCTCCACTTT.

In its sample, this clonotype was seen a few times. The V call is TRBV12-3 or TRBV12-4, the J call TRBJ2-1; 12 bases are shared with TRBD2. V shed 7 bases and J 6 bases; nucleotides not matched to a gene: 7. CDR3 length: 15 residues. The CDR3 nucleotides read TGTGCCAGCAAACCGACTAGCGGGAGTTTCAATGAGCAGTTCTTC. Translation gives CASKPTSGSFNEQFF.

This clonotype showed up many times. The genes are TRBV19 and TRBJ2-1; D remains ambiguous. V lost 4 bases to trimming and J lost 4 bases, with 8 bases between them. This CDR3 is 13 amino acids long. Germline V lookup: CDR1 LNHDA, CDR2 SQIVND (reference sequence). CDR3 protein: CASSKVRYNEQFF. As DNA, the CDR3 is TGTGCCAGTAGTAAAGTCAGATACAATGAGCAGTTCTTC.

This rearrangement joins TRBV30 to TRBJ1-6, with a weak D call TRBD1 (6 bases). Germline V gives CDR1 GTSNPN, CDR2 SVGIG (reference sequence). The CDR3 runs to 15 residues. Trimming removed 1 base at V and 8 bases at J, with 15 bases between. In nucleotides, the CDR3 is TGTGCCTGGAGTGCCGAGGGCAGGGGATATTCACCCCTCCACTTT. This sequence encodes CAWSAEGRGYSPLHF.

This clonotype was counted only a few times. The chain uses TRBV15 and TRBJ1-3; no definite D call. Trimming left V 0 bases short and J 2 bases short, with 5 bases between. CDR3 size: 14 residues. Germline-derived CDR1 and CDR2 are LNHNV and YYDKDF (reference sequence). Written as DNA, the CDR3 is TGTGCCACCAGCAGAGATTGGACTGGAAACACCATATATTTT. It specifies CATSRDWTGNTIYF. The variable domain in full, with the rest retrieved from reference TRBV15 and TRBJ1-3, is DAMVIQNPRYQVTQFGKPVTLSCSQTLNHNVMYWYQQKSSQAPKLLFHYYDKDFNNEADTPDNFQSRRPNTSFCFLDIRSPGLGDTAMYLCATSRDWTGNTIYFGEGSWLTVV.

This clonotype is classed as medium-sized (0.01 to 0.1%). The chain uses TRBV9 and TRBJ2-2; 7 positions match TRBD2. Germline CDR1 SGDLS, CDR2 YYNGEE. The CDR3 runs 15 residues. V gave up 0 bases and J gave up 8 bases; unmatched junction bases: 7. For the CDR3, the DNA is TGTGCCAGCAGCGTAGGCGGGAGTGAATCAGGGGAGCTGTTTTTT. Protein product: CASSVGGSESGELFF.

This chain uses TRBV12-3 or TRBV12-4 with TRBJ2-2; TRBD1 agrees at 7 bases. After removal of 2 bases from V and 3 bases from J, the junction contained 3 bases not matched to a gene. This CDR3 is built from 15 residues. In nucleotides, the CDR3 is TGTGCCAGCAGTTTATCCGGGACAGACACCGGGGAGCTGTTTTTT. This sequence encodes CASSLSGTDTGELFF.

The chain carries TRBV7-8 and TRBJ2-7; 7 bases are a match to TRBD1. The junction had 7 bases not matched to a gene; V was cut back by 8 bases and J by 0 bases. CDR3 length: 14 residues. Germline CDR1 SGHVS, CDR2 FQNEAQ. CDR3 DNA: TGTGCCAGCCGACGAGGGGACAGCTCCTACGAGCAGTACTTC. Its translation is CASRRGDSSYEQYF.

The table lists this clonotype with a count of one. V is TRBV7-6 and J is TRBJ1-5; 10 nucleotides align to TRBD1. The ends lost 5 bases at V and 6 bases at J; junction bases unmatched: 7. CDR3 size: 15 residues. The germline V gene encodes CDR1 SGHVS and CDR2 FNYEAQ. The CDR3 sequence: CASSAGTGDRQPQHF. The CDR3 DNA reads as TGTGCCAGCAGCGCCGGGACAGGGGACCGTCAGCCCCAGCATTTT.

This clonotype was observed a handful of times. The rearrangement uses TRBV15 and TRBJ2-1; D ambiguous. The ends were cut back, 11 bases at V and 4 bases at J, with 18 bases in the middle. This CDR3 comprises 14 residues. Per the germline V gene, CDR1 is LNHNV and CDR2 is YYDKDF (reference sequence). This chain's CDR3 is CASRKAAGYNEQFF. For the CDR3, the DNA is TGTGCCTCGCGTAAGGCAGCCGGATACAATGAGCAGTTCTTC.

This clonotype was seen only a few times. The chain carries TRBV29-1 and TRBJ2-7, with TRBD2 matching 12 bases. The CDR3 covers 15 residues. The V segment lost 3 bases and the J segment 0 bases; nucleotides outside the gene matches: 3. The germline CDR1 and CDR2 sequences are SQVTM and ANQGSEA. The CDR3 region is CSVEGLAGSSYEQYF. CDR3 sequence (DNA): TGCAGCGTTGAGGGACTAGCGGGCAGCTCCTACGAGCAGTACTTC.